The clone carrying this T cell receptor beta chain was observed many times. The data derive from a study of T cells in Graves' hyperthyroidism and ophthalmopathy. V shed 6 bases and J shed 0 bases, with 20 bases lying between them. This CDR3 is built from 17 residues. The V gene's germline CDR1 is MDHEN and CDR2 SYDVKM. Amplification of TCR beta CDR3 regions was performed using RNA transcripts as template. HTBI primers drove first-round RT-PCR of the TCR CDR3. TCRdb processed the multiplex PCR reads anew with MiXCR; each CDR3 protein has one entry. The table includes approximately 370,000 distinct CDR3 sequences, just under 15% detected once. Clinical symptoms, serum thyroxine, TRAb, thyroid ultrasound and orbital computed tomography informed diagnoses.

Sequencing was performed on blood. This clonotype was sampled from a woman aged 25 to 39 with Graves' hyperthyroidism. V gene TRBV28 combines with J gene TRBJ2-5, with D perhaps being TRBD1 or TRBD2 (5 bases each). The CDR3 DNA follows: TGTGCCAGCAGCCGGGGTTGGGGCAGGCCAAACCAAGAGACCCAGTACTTC. Protein: CASSRGWGRPNQETQYF.